A selection of T cell receptor beta chains follows, all from one sample in a study of cytomegalovirus exposure and HLA in healthy donors. The assay was immunoSEQ multiplex PCR, and TCRdb's table has in-frame clones only and misses some. The data contain around 140,000 clones, roughly 70% of them singletons. Sample: PBMCs. These receptors originate from a man younger than 45 in good health and CMV-seronegative. The CDR3 runs from the conserved cysteine through the conserved F or W. D genes are given only for firm matches.

V gene,J gene,D gene,CDR3 protein
TRBV19,TRBJ2-5,.,CASSSLYGRDQETQYF
TRBV2,TRBJ1-2,TRBD1,CASSPLRQGHGYTF
TRBV6-1,TRBJ1-5,TRBD1,CASSSGGGNQPQHF
TRBV19,TRBJ1-5,.,CASSQGEQPQHF
TRBV10-3,.,.,CAIRGGGDAYEQYF
TRBV4-1,TRBJ2-5,TRBD1,CASSPQDREETQYF
TRBV10-1,TRBJ2-3,TRBD2,CASSESVAGGTDTQYF
TRBV6-5,TRBJ1-1,.,CASSYGGVTEAFF
TRBV7-9,TRBJ2-5,TRBD2,CASSATSGGNQETQYF
TRBV4-1,TRBJ2-3,TRBD2,CASSQIGLGADTQYF
TRBV7-6,TRBJ2-3,.,CASSQERADTQYF
TRBV19,TRBJ2-5,TRBD1,CASSSTGLETQYF
TRBV6-1,TRBJ2-7,.,CATLKGGYEQYF
TRBV5-4,TRBJ2-5,TRBD2,CASSLESGRGETQYF
TRBV19,TRBJ1-1,.,CASAANTEAFF
TRBV6-5,TRBJ1-1,.,CASRQGWNTEAFF
TRBV2,TRBJ2-7,TRBD1,CASSGRDRGGYEQYF
TRBV11-3,TRBJ2-3,.,CASSPSTDTQYF
TRBV5-4,TRBJ2-5,TRBD1,CASSTTGVGASQETQYF
TRBV6-1,TRBJ2-3,TRBD2,CASSVEREYTDTQYF
TRBV19,TRBJ1-5,.,CASSLMAGENQPQHF
TRBV4-1,TRBJ2-4,.,CASSQGQGTAKNSQYF
TRBV6-5,TRBJ2-3,TRBD2,CASSYSWTSGTDTQYF
TRBV2,TRBJ2-5,TRBD2,CASSQTSGEETQYF
TRBV28,TRBJ2-2,TRBD2,CASSSLAGGTGELFF
TRBV9,TRBJ2-1,TRBD2,CASSPRLAESSYNEQFF
TRBV5-1,TRBJ2-1,TRBD2,CASSMTSGRLNEQFF
TRBV7-8,TRBJ2-3,TRBD1,CASSYRDRSTDTQYF
TRBV6-1,TRBJ1-4,.,CASRYGESPEEKLFF
TRBV19,TRBJ1-2,TRBD1,CASSIGTGATYGYTF
TRBV5-4,TRBJ2-5,TRBD2,CASSLASGGLETQYF
TRBV6-5,TRBJ1-1,TRBD1,CASRGGEDTEAFF
TRBV19,TRBJ2-7,TRBD1,CASSLGQASEQYF
TRBV30,TRBJ1-1,.,CAWSEVRGTEAFF
TRBV6-5,TRBJ1-5,.,CASGGGRSNQPQHF
TRBV15,TRBJ1-2,.,CATSVAGYGYTF
TRBV19,TRBJ2-5,.,CASSPYRDKYQETQYF
TRBV5-4,TRBJ1-2,.,CASSSRGDRYYGYTF
TRBV6-5,TRBJ2-1,.,CALDGSLNEQFF
TRBV5-6,TRBJ1-5,TRBD1,CASSWSGQGLNQPQHF
TRBV28,TRBJ2-1,.,CASIRGSYNEQFF
TRBV28,TRBJ1-2,.,CASRLAEGVGYGYTF
TRBV4-1,TRBJ1-2,.,CASSQLRQGNYGYTF
TRBV11-2,TRBJ1-2,.,CASSSFDRTTF
TRBV5-4,TRBJ2-7,TRBD2,CASSPASASGTSGGEQYF
TRBV28,TRBJ1-1,TRBD1,CASSPRDRINTEAFF
TRBV6-1,TRBJ1-3,.,CASSEGLGLIRNTIYF
TRBV11-2,TRBJ2-1,TRBD1,CASTRDRGYNEQFF
TRBV5-1,TRBJ1-6,.,CASSSNNSPLHF
TRBV5-1,TRBJ2-7,.,CASHRALGEQYF
TRBV11-3,TRBJ2-2,.,CASSLEGDTGELFF
TRBV5-1,TRBJ2-7,TRBD1,CASSWTGSPEQYF
TRBV6-5,TRBJ2-1,TRBD2,CASSYFRLAGVDEQFF
TRBV7-9,TRBJ1-2,TRBD1,CASSLGDRGDYGYTF
TRBV9,TRBJ2-5,TRBD2,CASSVGAGGYSETQYF
TRBV9,TRBJ2-5,TRBD2,CASSVGGRAGEQYF
TRBV5-1,TRBJ1-2,.,CASSVQASNYGYTF
TRBV6-1,TRBJ2-5,.,CASKGQLLETQYF
TRBV29-1,TRBJ2-7,TRBD1,CSVDQGQGHHEQYF